The source of this TCR beta chain is a study of shared clonotypes between healthy human individuals. The study, taken as a whole, reports: Naive subsets typically showed greater estimated richness than memory subsets. Clonotype sharing levels among donors were expected to vary with sequencing depth. Inspection by rarefaction showed sorted-subset sequencing to be incomplete despite large depth.

It was CD45RO-negative cells, positively selected for CCR7, that made up naive CD8 cells, with terminally differentiated effector memory CD45RA+ cells excluded. Note on this clone: Its antigen is undetermined.

In the source study's methods: Without quality scores, immunoSEQ junctional reads could not be filtered like full-length reads. Sequenced by immunoSEQ multiplex PCR; TCRdb stores in-frame clones only, minus some. V, J and clone size reflect that table, while D and trimming were determined from the DNA. The sample yields over 2 million clones, approximately 94% seen once. Sequencing used naive CD8+ T cells sorted from blood. The TCR was taken from a man between 18 and 35 years old in good health.

The CDR3 nucleotides read TGTGCCAGTAGTTTGGGCATTGCCTACGAGCAGTACTTC. Its protein product is CASSLGIAYEQYF. The genes are TRBV19 and TRBJ2-7; D call uncertain. The ends were cut back, 5 bases at V and 2 bases at J, with 10 bases in the middle. The CDR3 length is 13 residues. Looked up from germline, CDR1 is LNHDA and CDR2 is SQIVND (reference sequence).